This is a list of T cell receptor beta chains from one sample in a study of patients and donors after allogeneic stem cell transplantation. In TCRdb, the RT-PCR reads were re-called with MiXCR into one record per CDR3 protein. The sample records around 82,000 distinct CDR3 sequences, roughly 4.9% being singletons. Sequenced sample: blood, either unsorted or a sorted T cell fraction (not recorded which). Source of these receptors: a human donor who was either an allogeneic HSCT recipient or a stem cell or donor lymphocyte infusion donor (not recorded which). It is not recorded whose cells these are; they may come from a transplant donor. The CDR3 runs from the conserved cysteine through the conserved F or W. The order of the fields is CDR3 length, clone size, D gene, V gene, J gene, CDR3 protein, CDR3 DNA. The D gene is left open where the match is weak. The size of a clone is reported for some rows only, either as once, few or many, or as a class for expanded clones.

17,.,TRBD2,TRBV5-8,TRBJ2-1,CASSLALLGTNVDEQFF,TGTGCCAGCAGCTTGGCCTTGTTGGGGACTAACGTCGATGAGCAGTTCTTC
14,many,TRBD1,TRBV24-1,TRBJ2-5,CATSSSTGKETQYF,TGTGCCACCAGTTCCTCGACAGGGAAAGAGACCCAGTACTTC
14,few,.,TRBV2,TRBJ2-1,CASSVLGVNNEQFF,TGTGCCAGCAGTGTTCTAGGCGTTAACAATGAGCAGTTCTTC
14,many,.,TRBV5-1,TRBJ2-7,CASSLRGVVDEQYF,TGCGCCAGCAGCTTGAGGGGGGTCGTGGACGAGCAGTACTTC
14,many,.,TRBV12-3/TRBV12-4,TRBJ2-5,CASRGPGDQETQYF,TGTGCCAGCAGGGGCCCAGGGGACCAAGAGACCCAGTACTTC
18,many,.,TRBV19,TRBJ2-7,CASSRYLISGRSSYEQYF,TGTGCCAGTAGTCGATACCTTATTTCGGGACGAAGCAGCTACGAGCAGTACTTC
14,few,TRBD1,TRBV5-6,TRBJ2-7,CASSSDRGLYEQYF,TGTGCCAGCAGCTCGGACAGGGGCCTCTACGAGCAGTACTTC
14,many,.,TRBV3-1,TRBJ1-5,CASSQAWDNQPQHF,TGTGCCAGCAGCCAAGCCTGGGACAATCAGCCCCAGCATTTT
16,many,TRBD2,TRBV5-6,TRBJ2-3,CASSLGRGTVTDTQYF,TGTGCCAGCAGCTTGGGGCGGGGGACCGTCACAGATACGCAGTATTTT
15,many,.,TRBV25-1,TRBJ1-1,CASSPPDSSPREAFF,TGTGCCAGCAGTCCACCGGACAGTAGCCCACGTGAAGCTTTCTTT
16,many,TRBD2,TRBV5-1,TRBJ2-3,CASSYPTSGGSDTQYF,TGCGCCAGCAGCTATCCAACTAGCGGGGGTTCGGATACGCAGTATTTT
12,.,.,TRBV7-9,TRBJ1-1,CASNIAGAEAFF,TGTGCCAGCAACATAGCGGGGGCTGAAGCTTTCTTT
14,many,.,TRBV12-3/TRBV12-4,TRBJ1-3,CASARGGSGNTIYF,TGTGCCAGCGCCAGGGGCGGCTCTGGAAACACCATATATTTT
14,many,TRBD2,TRBV10-1,TRBJ2-3,CASSGLADTDTQYF,TGCGCCAGCTCCGGACTAGCGGACACAGATACGCAGTATTTT
17,many,TRBD2,TRBV10-3,TRBJ2-5,CAISEGLAGGERETQYF,TGTGCCATCAGTGAGGGACTAGCGGGAGGGGAGAGAGAGACCCAGTACTTC
17,many,TRBD2,TRBV9,TRBJ2-3,CASSVNPSGGVADTQYF,TGTGCCAGCAGCGTAAATCCTAGCGGGGGAGTGGCAGATACGCAGTATTTT
15,many,.,TRBV7-2,TRBJ1-5,CASSLATGVRGPQHF,TGTGCCAGCAGCCTAGCGACAGGAGTTCGTGGGCCCCAGCATTTT
15,many,.,TRBV12-3/TRBV12-4,TRBJ1-5,CASSLDGVSNQPQHF,TGTGCCAGCAGTTTAGACGGGGTTAGCAATCAGCCCCAGCATTTT
20,many,TRBD2,TRBV15,TRBJ2-7,CATSRDKKPGLAGRTYEQYF,TGTGCCACCAGCAGAGATAAAAAACCGGGACTAGCGGGAAGAACCTACGAGCAGTACTTC
15,.,.,TRBV10-2,TRBJ2-5,CASSSRGAYQETQYF,TGCGCCAGCAGTTCAAGGGGGGCGTACCAAGAGACCCAGTACTTC
15,.,TRBD2,TRBV15,TRBJ2-1,CATSSQRGKDNEQFF,TGTGCCACCAGCTCGCAGCGGGGGAAAGACAATGAGCAGTTCTTC
14,many,.,TRBV20-1,TRBJ2-1,CSARKAGSYNEQFF,TGCAGTGCTAGGAAGGCGGGCTCCTACAATGAGCAGTTCTTC
14,.,TRBD1,TRBV6-4,TRBJ1-2,CASSQGEADYGYTF,TGTGCCAGCTCACAGGGGGAAGCGGACTATGGCTACACCTTC
16,many,TRBD1,TRBV28,TRBJ2-4,CASSPRQGVAKNIQYF,TGTGCCAGCAGTCCAAGACAGGGGGTAGCCAAAAACATTCAGTACTTC
16,many,TRBD2,TRBV5-4,TRBJ2-1,CASSTKTSGTDNEQFF,TGTGCCAGCAGCACCAAGACTAGCGGGACAGACAATGAGCAGTTCTTC
12,many,.,TRBV4-1,TRBJ2-3,CASSRVGDTQYF,TGCGCCAGCAGCCGGGTTGGAGATACGCAGTATTTT
16,.,TRBD1,TRBV19,TRBJ2-1,CASRGLRTGYYNEQFF,TGTGCCAGTAGGGGGTTAAGGACAGGCTACTACAATGAGCAGTTCTTC
13,many,.,TRBV4-1,TRBJ2-1,CASSQVWSEEQFF,TGCGCCAGCAGCCAAGTATGGAGCGAGGAGCAGTTCTTC
16,many,.,TRBV6-2/TRBV6-3,TRBJ2-1,CASSSPPTRRHNEQFF,TGTGCCAGCAGTTCCCCGCCCACTCGACGCCACAATGAGCAGTTCTTC
14,many,.,TRBV5-6,TRBJ2-3,CASSPSRPGDTQYF,TGTGCCAGCAGCCCGTCTAGGCCGGGAGATACGCAGTATTTT